This passage covers 27 T cell receptor beta chains from one sample sequenced in a study of T cells in Graves' hyperthyroidism and ophthalmopathy. The investigators amplified TCR beta CDR3 regions from RNA transcripts. HTBI primers drove first-round RT-PCR of the TCR CDR3. One entry per CDR3 protein, called by TCRdb with MiXCR from the multiplex PCR reads. The sample consists of 300,000 to 400,000 distinct CDR3 sequences, about a fifth of them appearing once. The sequenced sample was blood. Source of these receptors: a man between 18 and 35 years old with Graves' ophthalmopathy.

Notes on this clonotype: This could be a read error, since a much larger clone is one nucleotide away. The genes are TRBV28 and TRBJ2-1; unclear D gene. Deletions cut 8 bases from V and 8 bases from J, with 16 bases between. The CDR3 has 13 residues. Germline loops: CDR1 MDHEN, CDR2 SYDVKM. The CDR3: CASLAASIDEQFF. DNA for the CDR3: TGTGCCAGCCTGGCGGCTAGTATCGATGAGCAGTTCTTC.

V gene TRBV6-5 combines with J gene TRBJ2-1; TRBD1 matches at 7 bases. Losses at the gene ends were 6 bases for V and 0 bases for J; bases not matched to a gene: 5. In germline, CDR1 is MNHEY, CDR2 SVGAGI. This CDR3 region has 15 residues. CDR3 sequence reads: CASRPTGVSYNEQFF. The CDR3 nucleotides read TGTGCCAGCAGACCAACAGGGGTCTCCTACAATGAGCAGTTCTTC.

The table lists this clonotype with many counts. The gene calls are TRBV2 and TRBJ1-3; D might be TRBD1 (6 bases). This CDR3 contains 14 residues. V lost 6 bases and J lost 4, with 13 bases in between. From germline, CDR1 is SNHLY and CDR2 FYNNEI. The CDR3 here is CASSLGQSGNTIYF. CDR3 nucleotide sequence: TGTGCCAGCAGCCTTGGACAGAGCGGAAACACCATATATTTT.

This clonotype was recorded a few times. This chain uses TRBV6-1 with TRBJ1-1; weak D call: TRBD1 (6 bases). The CDR3 contains 13 residues. Per the germline V gene, CDR1 is MNHNS and CDR2 is SASEGT. V dropped 4 bases and J dropped 7 bases, with 13 bases sitting between them. The CDR3 sequence is CASSGGGAREAFF. The DNA for the CDR3 is TGTGCCAGCAGTGGTGGGGGGGCGCGTGAAGCTTTCTTT.

J is TRBJ2-7 and V is TRBV10-3, with 8 bases that match TRBD1. From germline, CDR1 is ENHRY and CDR2 SYGVKD. The CDR3 has 13 amino acids. J lost 2 bases, V lost 6 bases, and 3 bases had no gene match. Here the CDR3 DNA reads TGTGCCATCAGCGCGACAGGGGCCTACGAGCAGTACTTC. It encodes CAISATGAYEQYF.

The chain is built from TRBV16 and TRBJ1-6; D is ambiguous. Trimming cost V 0 bases and J 7 bases, with 4 bases left between them. Per germline, CDR1 KGHSY and CDR2 FQNENV. This CDR3 has 13 residues. The CDR3 loop reads CASSQSANSPLHF. The CDR3 bases are TGTGCCAGCAGCCAATCGGCCAATTCACCCCTCCACTTT.

A single count supports this clonotype. The chain is built from TRBV6-1 and TRBJ1-2, with D perhaps matching TRBD1 (6 bases). The CDR3 spans 14 residues. Per the germline V gene, CDR1 is MNHNS and CDR2 is SASEGT. V lost 6 bases and J lost 5, with 16 bases in between. For the CDR3, the DNA is TGTGCCAGCAGCCCAAGGGGGACTTCGTATGGCTACACCTTC. Its protein product is CASSPRGTSYGYTF.

The CDR3 DNA sequence: TGTGCCAGCAGCTTAATGGGCGGGGGGGCGGAGGAGACCCAGTACTTC. Translated: CASSLMGGGAEETQYF. The gene calls are TRBV7-3 and TRBJ2-5; 9 nucleotides line up with TRBD2. The CDR3 is 16 amino acids. CDR1 is SGHTA, CDR2 FQGTGA, per germline. V gave up 1 base and J gave up 5 bases; unmatched junction bases: 8.

The chain uses TRBV5-1 and TRBJ2-7, with D perhaps TRBD1 (6 bases). The CDR3 consists of 15 residues. The V gene's germline CDR1 is SGHRS and CDR2 YFSETQ. V was shortened by 0 bases and J by 5 bases, with 15 bases between the two germline ends. This chain's CDR3 is CASSLVGTYRDEQYF. In DNA form, the CDR3 reads TGCGCCAGCAGCTTGGTAGGAACTTACAGGGACGAGCAGTACTTC.

This clonotype appeared many times. The CDR3 DNA reads TGTGCCAGCTCACCACCGGAGGCCGACGGGTATGGCTACACCTTC. Translation gives CASSPPEADGYGYTF. The chain links TRBV18 to TRBJ1-2; D unresolved. The germline V and J ends were trimmed by 0 bases and 5 bases, with 13 bases remaining between them. This CDR3 is 15 amino acids long. The V gene's germline CDR1 is KGHSH and CDR2 LQKENI.

This clonotype was seen at least ten times. V is TRBV3-1 and J is TRBJ1-5, with D tentatively TRBD1 (6 bases). CDR3 length: 13 amino acids. V was pared by 0 bases and J by 9 bases, with 9 bases between. Germline V CDR1 and CDR2: LGHDT, YNNKEL (reference sequence). CDR3 nucleotides: TGTGCCAGCAGCCAAGATACAGGGCGGCCCCAGCATTTT. Translating it yields CASSQDTGRPQHF.

This clonotype has a count of ten or more. J is TRBJ2-3 and V is TRBV5-1; 7 bases line up with TRBD2. Germline V gene sequence: CDR1 SGHRS, CDR2 YFSETQ. CDR3 length: 15 amino acids. The V segment lost 2 bases and the J segment 0 bases; nucleotides outside the gene matches: 3. The CDR3 nucleotides read TGCGCCAGCAGCTTCGGGACTACTAGCACAGATACGCAGTATTTT. Protein sequence: CASSFGTTSTDTQYF.

Note on this clonotype: At one of its ends the junction is not consistent with the germline gene, which may arise from a read error. This rearrangement joins TRBV7-6 to TRBJ2-7, with a tentative D call TRBD2 (6 bases). From germline, CDR1 is SGHVS and CDR2 FNYEAQ. CDR3 length equals 13 residues. The CDR3 region has the DNA TGTGCCAGCAGCTTAGGCGGGGTCTACGGGCAGTACTTC. It is translated as CASSLGGVYGQYF.

This clonotype has a count of ten or more. The V and J genes are TRBV12-3 or TRBV12-4 and TRBJ2-3, with D possibly being TRBD1 (7 bases). V was shortened by 2 bases and J by 6 bases, with 15 bases between the two germline ends. CDR3 length: 15 residues. CDR3 DNA: TGTGCCAGCAGTTTACAGGGGGGCGGTATTGATACGCAGTATTTT. Its protein product is CASSLQGGGIDTQYF.

This clonotype was seen more than once but under ten times. This sequence joins TRBV9 and TRBJ1-1, with 7 positions matching TRBD1. The CDR3 has 13 residues. V lost 6 bases to trimming and J lost 3 bases; unmatched junction nucleotides: 5. CDR1 and CDR2 from the germline V gene are SGDLS and YYNGEE. The CDR3, as DNA: TGTGCCAGCACCCAGGGGGTGGACACTGAAGCTTTCTTT. Its translation: CASTQGVDTEAFF.

The V gene is TRBV20-1, the J gene TRBJ2-5; D is perhaps TRBD1 (6 bases). In germline, CDR1 is DFQATT, CDR2 SNEGSKA (reference sequence). V lost 5 bases and J 2 bases, leaving 21 bases between the germline ends. CDR3 length equals 16 residues. The CDR3 DNA reads TGCAGTGCTTTCGACAGGCTTGTCGCCTATCAAGAGACCCAGTACTTC. Translating it yields CSAFDRLVAYQETQYF.

Concerning this clonotype: An end of the junction differs from the germline gene, which may be a read error. The chain employs TRBV7-9 and TRBJ1-1; D may be TRBD1 (5 bases). Germline V gives CDR1 SEHNR, CDR2 FQNEAQ (reference sequence). The CDR3 is 15 amino acids. The CDR3 DNA is TGTGCCGGCAGCTCGCCCAGGACATTCAACACTGAAGCTTTCTTT. Amino acids: CAGSSPRTFNTEAFF.

This clonotype was counted many times. This chain links TRBV9 with TRBJ2-7; D might be TRBD1 (5 bases). Germline loops: CDR1 SGDLS, CDR2 YYNGEE. This CDR3 region has 15 residues. V lost 0 bases and J lost 5, with 15 bases in between. CDR3 loop: CASSVDDWKGDEQYF. DNA of the CDR3: TGTGCCAGCAGCGTAGACGATTGGAAAGGGGACGAGCAGTACTTC.

At least ten counts were recorded for this clonotype. J is TRBJ2-7 and V is TRBV12-3 or TRBV12-4, with TRBD1 identical over 7 bases. The ends lost 7 bases at V and 5 bases at J; junction bases unmatched: 8. The CDR3 totals 13 residues. The CDR3 nucleotides read TGTGCCAGCACCGTACAGGGGTCCAACGAGCAGTACTTC. Protein product: CASTVQGSNEQYF.

This chain connects TRBV28 to TRBJ1-5; D remains ambiguous. Trimming left V 2 bases short and J 5 bases short, with 4 bases between. Per germline, CDR1 MDHEN and CDR2 SYDVKM. This CDR3 contains 12 residues. Written as DNA, the CDR3 is TGTGCCAGCAGTTTACGACATCAGCCCCAGCATTTT. Translating it yields CASSLRHQPQHF.

This clonotype was detected ten times or more. The V gene is TRBV5-1, the J gene TRBJ1-6, with no clear D. The ends were cut back, 0 bases at V and 7 bases at J, with 5 bases in the middle. This CDR3 has 13 amino acids. Germline V gives CDR1 SGHRS, CDR2 YFSETQ. In DNA, the CDR3 is TGCGCCAGCAGCTTGGAAGAGAATTCACCCCTCCACTTT. Protein product: CASSLEENSPLHF.

Comment on this clonotype: A read error may account for a junction end that differs from germline. The V call is TRBV7-9, the J call TRBJ2-1, with TRBD2 identical over 11 bases. The CDR3 is 17 amino acids. CDR1 and CDR2 (germline): SEHNR, FQNEAQ (reference sequence). The CDR3 loop is CASSIAGLAGSYNEQFF. As DNA, the CDR3 is TGTGCCAGCAGCATAGCCGGACTAGCGGGTTCCTACAATGAGCAGTTCTTC. The variable domain in full, with the rest retrieved from reference TRBV7-9 and TRBJ2-1, is DTGVSQNPRHKITKRGQNVTFRCDPISEHNRLYWYRQTLGQGPEFLTYFQNEAQLEKSRLLSDRFSAERPKGSFSTLEIQRTEQGDSAMYLCASSIAGLAGSYNEQFFGPGTRLTVL.

As to this clonotype: Given a much more abundant clone one base away, this may be a read error. V is TRBV6-4 and J is TRBJ2-7, with 7 bases aligning to TRBD1. Germline V gives CDR1 MRHNA, CDR2 SNTAGT. The CDR3 covers 14 residues. V lost 4 bases, J lost 2 bases, and 5 bases stayed unmatched. The CDR3 coding sequence is TGTGCCAGCAGTGTCAGGACAGGAACCTACGAGCAGTACTTC. Its translation: CASSVRTGTYEQYF.

This clonotype was seen at least ten times. The chain carries TRBV3-1 and TRBJ2-3; 10 nucleotides align to TRBD2. Germline V lookup: CDR1 LGHDT, CDR2 YNNKEL (reference sequence). V trimming: 2 bases; J trimming: 2 bases; junction bases outside the gene matches: 4. The CDR3 has 16 amino acids. The CDR3 nucleotides read TGTGCCAGCAGCCAACCCCTAGCGGGGGCCACAGATACGCAGTATTTT. As protein: CASSQPLAGATDTQYF.

The V gene is TRBV6-9, the J gene TRBJ1-6; no reliable D call. The V and J ends lost 3 bases and 7 bases respectively, with 10 bases between them. Germline V gene data show CDR1 as MNHGY and CDR2 as SVAAGI. The CDR3 contains 14 residues. In DNA, the CDR3 is TGTGCCAGCAGTTACCCAGAACCGAATTCACCCCTCCACTTT. As protein: CASSYPEPNSPLHF.

The table lists this clonotype with a few counts. CDR3 DNA sequence: TGCGCCAGCAGCTCCATAGCGGGGGGGACCTACGAGCAGTACTTC. This translates into CASSSIAGGTYEQYF. The V call is TRBV5-1, the J call TRBJ2-7; 11 bases agree with TRBD2. The trim removed 3 bases at V and 2 bases at J, leaving 4 bases unmatched. The CDR3 extends over 15 amino acids. Looked up from germline, CDR1 is SGHRS and CDR2 is YFSETQ.

The rearrangement joins TRBV3-1 to TRBJ1-5; unclear D gene. The CDR3 extends over 13 amino acids. V lost 4 bases and J 2 bases, leaving 6 bases between the germline ends. CDR1 and CDR2 (germline): LGHDT, YNNKEL (reference sequence). In DNA form, the CDR3 reads TGTGCCAGCAGCCCGATGGGCAATCAGCCCCAGCATTTT. This sequence encodes CASSPMGNQPQHF.